The sequence of this T cell receptor (beta chain) was determined in a study of stem cell transplantation in POMP-related autoinflammatory disease. Looked up from germline, CDR1 is DFQATT and CDR2 is SNEGSKA (reference sequence). The junction had 4 bases not matched to a gene; V was cut back by 3 bases and J by 4 bases. The CDR3 loop spans 15 amino acids. The sample holds a few counts of this clone. Sequencing used immunoSEQ multiplex PCR; TCRdb keeps in-frame clones, though not all of them. Seen here are under 9,500 clones, just over 85% observed once, and the top ten hold roughly 13%. The receptor comes from a human patient with POMP-related autoinflammation and immune dysregulation (PRAID). Some T cells may be transferred from the graft donor. The rearrangement joins TRBV20-1 to TRBJ2-1; 12 bases map to TRBD2. The starting material was CD8+ T cells from PBMCs, obtained after stem cell transplantation. CDR3 nucleotides: TGCAGTGCTAGTTCCCTAGCGGGAGGGTACAATGAGCAGTTCTTC. This sequence encodes CSASSLAGGYNEQFF.